This TCR beta chain is from a study of cytomegalovirus exposure and HLA in healthy donors. Study-wide findings and caveats: The study flagged 150 to 200 TCR beta chains as cytomegalovirus-associated.

Donors in the study were healthy people who gave bone marrow. In the PCR, 60 Vbeta and 13 Jbeta primers were used. Per the original methods: Later work found around 72 million unique TCR beta chains, with 9.5 million to 11 million shared. Only in-frame clones appear in the TCRdb table, and some are missing; sequencing was by immunoSEQ multiplex PCR. V, J and clone size reflect that table, while D and trimming were determined from the DNA. The profile shows 130,000 to 150,000 clones, roughly four fifths of them singletons. The germline V gene encodes CDR1 MGHRA and CDR2 YSYEKL. The length of the CDR3 is 16 residues. The ends were cut back, 1 base at V and 5 bases at J, with 14 bases in the middle. With regard to this clone: Its antigen is unknown.

Sequenced: PBMCs. The receptor was isolated from a man between 40 and 49 years old in good health and CMV-seropositive. V usage is TRBV4-1 and J usage is TRBJ2-2; D possibly corresponds to TRBD1 (6 bases). DNA for the CDR3: TGCGCCAGCAGCCAAGTTTGGACAGAGCGGACCGGGGAGCTGTTTTTT. It encodes CASSQVWTERTGELFF.